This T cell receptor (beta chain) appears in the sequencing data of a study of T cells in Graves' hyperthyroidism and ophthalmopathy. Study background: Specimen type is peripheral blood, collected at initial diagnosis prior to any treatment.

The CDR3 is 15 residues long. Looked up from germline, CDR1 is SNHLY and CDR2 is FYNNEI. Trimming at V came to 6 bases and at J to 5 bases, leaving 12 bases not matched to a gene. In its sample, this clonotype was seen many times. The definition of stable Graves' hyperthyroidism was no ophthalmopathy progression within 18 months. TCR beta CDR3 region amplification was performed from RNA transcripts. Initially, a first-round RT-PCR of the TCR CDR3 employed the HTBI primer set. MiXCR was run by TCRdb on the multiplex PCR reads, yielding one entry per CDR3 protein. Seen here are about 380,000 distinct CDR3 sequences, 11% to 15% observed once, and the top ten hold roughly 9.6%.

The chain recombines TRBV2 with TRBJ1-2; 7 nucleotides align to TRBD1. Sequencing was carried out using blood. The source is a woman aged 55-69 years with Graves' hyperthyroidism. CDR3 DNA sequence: TGTGCCAGCAGACGGACCGTGGAGGGGGCGTATGGCTACACCTTC. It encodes CASRRTVEGAYGYTF.